These T cell receptor beta chains were read from a single sample in a study of breast tumors, draining lymph nodes, adjacent tissues. TCRdb passed the multiplex PCR reads through MiXCR, listing each CDR3 protein once. The table has approximately 90,000 distinct CDR3 sequences, about 27% seen once. The sequenced sample was axillary lymph node tissue. The receptors shown here come from a female donor with breast cancer. Some clones in this sample may be carry-over from other donors' samples. The CDR3 runs from the conserved cysteine through the conserved F or W. Each record gives: clone size, J gene, D gene, V gene, CDR3 protein, CDR3 DNA. D genes are given only for firm matches. Rows give clone size only sometimes, using once, few, many, or a class for an expanded clone.

clone size: many
J gene: TRBJ1-5
D gene: TRBD1
V gene: TRBV12-3/TRBV12-4
CDR3 protein: CASSLTQGSNQPQHF
CDR3 DNA: TGTGCCAGCAGCCTTACACAGGGGAGCAATCAGCCCCAGCATTTT

clone size: many
J gene: TRBJ1-1
D gene: NA
V gene: TRBV20-1
CDR3 protein: CSVAGFVNTEAFF
CDR3 DNA: TGCAGTGTGGCGGGCTTTGTGAACACTGAAGCTTTCTTT

clone size: many
J gene: TRBJ2-7
D gene: TRBD2
V gene: TRBV28
CDR3 protein: CATSIAGGLTYEQYF
CDR3 DNA: TGTGCCACGTCGATAGCGGGAGGGCTGACCTACGAGCAGTACTTC

clone size: NA
J gene: TRBJ1-1
D gene: NA
V gene: TRBV7-9
CDR3 protein: CASRDSLSYEQYFGPVGLYTEAFF
CDR3 DNA: NA

clone size: many
J gene: TRBJ2-2
D gene: NA
V gene: TRBV20-1
CDR3 protein: CSARMGGNTGELFF
CDR3 DNA: TGCAGTGCCAGAATGGGAGGAAACACCGGGGAGCTGTTTTTT

clone size: many
J gene: TRBJ2-2
D gene: NA
V gene: TRBV7-3
CDR3 protein: CASSLNPPGIGGELFF
CDR3 DNA: TGTGCCAGCAGCTTAAACCCTCCCGGGATCGGCGGGGAGCTGTTTTTT

clone size: many
J gene: TRBJ2-1
D gene: TRBD2
V gene: TRBV6-5
CDR3 protein: CASSHREGNEQFF
CDR3 DNA: TGTGCCAGCAGCCATCGGGAGGGGAATGAGCAGTTCTTC

clone size: many
J gene: TRBJ1-2
D gene: NA
V gene: TRBV15
CDR3 protein: CATSRSGTPNGYTF
CDR3 DNA: TGTGCCACCAGCAGGTCTGGGACACCGAATGGCTACACCTTC

clone size: many
J gene: TRBJ1-2
D gene: NA
V gene: TRBV12-3/TRBV12-4
CDR3 protein: CASSYTGSPKDGYTF
CDR3 DNA: TGTGCCAGCAGTTACACCGGGTCCCCGAAGGATGGCTACACCTTC

clone size: many
J gene: TRBJ2-7
D gene: NA
V gene: TRBV30
CDR3 protein: CAWSFGSSYEQYF
CDR3 DNA: TGTGCCTGGAGTTTCGGGAGCTCCTACGAGCAGTACTTC

clone size: many
J gene: TRBJ2-2
D gene: TRBD1
V gene: TRBV6-4
CDR3 protein: CASSDSPGGHTGELFF
CDR3 DNA: TGTGCCAGCAGTGACTCGCCAGGGGGCCACACCGGGGAGCTGTTTTTT

clone size: NA
J gene: TRBJ1-4
D gene: TRBD1
V gene: TRBV29-1
CDR3 protein: CSVGTGGSNEKLFF
CDR3 DNA: TGCAGCGTTGGGACAGGGGGCTCAAATGAAAAACTGTTTTTT

clone size: many
J gene: TRBJ1-5
D gene: NA
V gene: TRBV19
CDR3 protein: CASTRRWDSNQPQHF
CDR3 DNA: TGTGCCAGTACCCGCCGGTGGGACAGCAATCAGCCCCAGCATTTT

clone size: many
J gene: TRBJ1-6
D gene: NA
V gene: TRBV7-9
CDR3 protein: CASWDNNSPLHF
CDR3 DNA: TGTGCCAGCTGGGATAATAATTCACCCCTCCACTTT

clone size: many
J gene: TRBJ1-2
D gene: NA
V gene: TRBV29-1
CDR3 protein: CSVLTGGDGYTF
CDR3 DNA: TGCAGCGTCCTGACGGGCGGGGATGGCTACACCTTC

clone size: many
J gene: TRBJ2-3
D gene: TRBD2
V gene: TRBV29-1
CDR3 protein: CSVGHQSIAGGDTDTQYF
CDR3 DNA: TGCAGCGTGGGACACCAATCCATAGCGGGAGGAGACACAGATACGCAGTATTTT

clone size: many
J gene: TRBJ1-3
D gene: NA
V gene: TRBV11-3
CDR3 protein: CASRADSGNTIYF
CDR3 DNA: TGTGCCAGCAGGGCGGACTCTGGAAACACCATATATTTT

clone size: many
J gene: TRBJ2-5
D gene: TRBD2
V gene: TRBV11-1
CDR3 protein: CASRLAGVGQETQYF
CDR3 DNA: TGTGCCAGCAGGCTAGCGGGAGTAGGTCAAGAGACCCAGTACTTC

clone size: once
J gene: TRBJ2-5
D gene: NA
V gene: TRBV10-3
CDR3 protein: CAIRGGRETQYF
CDR3 DNA: TGTGCCATCAGGGGCGGGCGAGAGACCCAGTACTTC

clone size: many
J gene: TRBJ2-5
D gene: NA
V gene: TRBV20-1
CDR3 protein: CSAHTDKTKETQYF
CDR3 DNA: TGCAGTGCTCACACAGACAAGACGAAAGAGACCCAGTACTTC

clone size: NA
J gene: TRBJ1-5
D gene: NA
V gene: TRBV20-1
CDR3 protein: CSATPTWAGAGETQHF
CDR3 DNA: TGCAGTGCTACTCCGACGTGGGCGGGAGCCGGTGAGACCCAGCATTTT

clone size: many
J gene: TRBJ1-5
D gene: NA
V gene: TRBV28
CDR3 protein: CASSLRFISLSSNQPQHF
CDR3 DNA: TGTGCCAGCAGTTTAAGATTCATCAGTTTATCGAGCAATCAGCCCCAGCATTTT

clone size: many
J gene: TRBJ2-2
D gene: NA
V gene: TRBV3-2
CDR3 protein: CASSQDRSGSAGELFF
CDR3 DNA: TGTGCCAGCAGCCAAGATCGTAGCGGGAGTGCCGGGGAGCTGTTTTTT

clone size: many
J gene: TRBJ2-7
D gene: NA
V gene: TRBV5-1
CDR3 protein: CASSSRDNSYEQYF
CDR3 DNA: TGCGCCAGCAGCTCCCGGGACAACTCCTACGAGCAGTACTTC

clone size: many
J gene: TRBJ1-3
D gene: NA
V gene: TRBV7-2
CDR3 protein: CASSSSDWGGNTIYF
CDR3 DNA: TGTGCCAGCAGCTCGTCGGACTGGGGTGGAAACACCATATATTTT

clone size: many
J gene: TRBJ1-2
D gene: TRBD1
V gene: TRBV28
CDR3 protein: CATGTGNYGYTF
CDR3 DNA: TGTGCCACCGGGACAGGGAACTATGGCTACACCTTC

clone size: many
J gene: TRBJ2-1
D gene: TRBD2
V gene: TRBV29-1
CDR3 protein: CSVNPLLAGGGLNEQFF
CDR3 DNA: TGCAGCGTTAACCCTCTACTAGCGGGAGGGGGCCTGAATGAGCAGTTCTTC

clone size: many
J gene: TRBJ2-5
D gene: NA
V gene: TRBV6-1
CDR3 protein: CASSEGTVIQETQYF
CDR3 DNA: TGTGCCAGCAGTGAGGGGACTGTCATACAAGAGACCCAGTACTTC

clone size: NA
J gene: TRBJ1-6
D gene: NA
V gene: TRBV2
CDR3 protein: CASSEFQGTGHSPLHF
CDR3 DNA: TGCGCCAGCAGTGAATTTCAGGGGACCGGTCATTCACCCCTCCACTTT

clone size: many
J gene: TRBJ2-7
D gene: TRBD2
V gene: TRBV5-1
CDR3 protein: CASSLGAGAREQYF
CDR3 DNA: TGCGCCAGCAGCTTGGGTGCGGGAGCTCGCGAGCAGTACTTC